The entry below gives a single T cell receptor (beta chain) sequence along with its context. What antigen it recognizes has not been identified. Base qualities are not provided; no much larger clone lies one nucleotide away. The data originate from a study of T cell responses to AZD1222 COVID-19 vaccine (dated by TCRdb to the early 2020s). At the level of the whole study: TCR sequencing covered more than 230 trial participants: some 210 given two doses of AZD1222 and around 25 given two doses of MenACWY control vaccine. Trial participants were enrolled by age into 18-55, 56-69 and 70-plus year subgroups, with approximately 160, 26 and 62 TCR-sequenced participants respectively. Paper-wide results and their limitations: Because no samples from the day 14 peak response were available, repertoires could be characterized only after the peak T cell response. Conclusions about previously exposed vaccinees are limited because only 5 or 6 AZD1222 recipients were SARS-CoV-2 seropositive at baseline. The whole spike protein was spanned by vaccine-associated CD4 TCRs, and dominant responses were seen in regions 160-218 and 743-854. After two AZD1222 doses, spike-specific TCR breadth and depth were significantly higher than at day 0 and than in MenACWY recipients. Reportedly, almost half of the unique spike-specific TCRs recognized epitopes lying outside the regions that are mutated in the B.1.351 and B.1.1.7 variants. Participants were mostly white British, with more females than males. The authors suggested clonal diversity may have been underestimated. The 56-69-year group was small, and its depth increase did not reach significance, likely because of low power.

The CDR3 regions of human TCRbeta chains were analyzed by immunosequencing. Per the authors' processing: TCRs in the repertoires were compared against a reference library of SARS-CoV-2-specific TCRs that had been generated with the MIRA antigen-specificity platform. Breadth was defined as the fraction of unique TCRs that were SARS-CoV-2-associated. Depth was defined as the fraction of total T cells that were SARS-CoV-2-associated. Using the MIRA data, each spike-specific TCR was mapped to the spike region that the TCR reacts to and placed in a CD4 or CD8 class. Log10-transformed breadth and depth values were compared by one-way ANOVA with Sidak's multiple comparisons tests. TCRdb carries this immuneACCESS record with in-frame sequences only. Its versions omit some clonotypes, under half of them owing to an unresolved V gene in the studies checked, with the rest unexplained. V, J and clone size are taken as reported in that table, and D and trimming were inferred from the DNA itself. For this sample there are about 80,000 clones; over 75% appear just once. The ten largest clones add up to 8% to 13% of the sample.

What this sample's time point label stands for: about 28 days (+/-7) after the second vaccine dose. AZD1222 recipients with second doses at about 4 weeks or about 12 weeks were pooled, because spike-specific TCR depth and breadth did not differ between schedules. Samples from vaccinated people were obtained from the UK trials COV001 and COV002, which included a single-blind randomized controlled phase 2/3 trial of AZD1222 (ChAdOx1 nCoV-19) in healthy adults. For TCRbeta chain sequencing, PBMC samples were collected from trial participants at day 0 and at day 28 after the second dose. This clonotype was sampled from an adult who received the AZD1222 COVID-19 vaccine. The source was peripheral blood, collected 28 days after the second AZD1222 dose.

CDR3 sequence: CASSLLRGGSPLHF. The DNA sequence follows: TGTGCCAGCAGCCTTCTCAGGGGAGGCTCACCCCTCCACTTT. Recombination linked TRBV5-6 to TRBJ1-6; the D segment could be TRBD1, given 6 matching bases. From the cysteine up to the phenylalanine, the CDR3 has a length of 14 residues. The read is trimmed to its CDR3 DNA, 42 bases read in frame from base 1. In the germline V gene, CDR1 corresponds to SGHDT and CDR2 to YYEEEE. V lost 4 bases and J lost 10 bases; the stretch between them is 15 bases long.